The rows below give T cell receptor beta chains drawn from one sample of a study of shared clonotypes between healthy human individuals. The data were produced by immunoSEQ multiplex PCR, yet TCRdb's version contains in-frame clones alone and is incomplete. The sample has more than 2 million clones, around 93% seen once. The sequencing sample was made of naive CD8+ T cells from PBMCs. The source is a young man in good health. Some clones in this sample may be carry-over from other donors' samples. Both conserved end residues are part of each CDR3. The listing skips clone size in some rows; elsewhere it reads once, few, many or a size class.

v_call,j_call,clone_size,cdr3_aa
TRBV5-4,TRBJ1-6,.,CASSLGGSPLHF
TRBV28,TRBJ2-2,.,CASSLSGRVTGELFF
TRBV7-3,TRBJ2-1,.,CASSRAGTIGSYNEQFF
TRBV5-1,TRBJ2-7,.,CASSDGGQRGAYEQYF
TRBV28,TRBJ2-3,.,CASSFPREREPPDTQYF
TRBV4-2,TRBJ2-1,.,CASSLKVGGSSYNEQFF
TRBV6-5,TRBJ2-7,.,CASSYSAGHIPMEQYF
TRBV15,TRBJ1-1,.,CATSGEQEVTEAFF
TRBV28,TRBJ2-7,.,CASSFGPRGQKYF
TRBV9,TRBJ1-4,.,CASSPTGGGPGEKLFF
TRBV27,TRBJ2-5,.,CASSLLKTGGQETQYF
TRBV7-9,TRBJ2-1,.,CASSSGQGYNEQFF
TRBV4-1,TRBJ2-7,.,CASSQEVPSGRHYEQYF
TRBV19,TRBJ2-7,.,CASSTQPGQIDEQYF
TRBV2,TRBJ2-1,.,CASSGTNQRGNEQFF
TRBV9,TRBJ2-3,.,CASSAYGAGGTDTQYF
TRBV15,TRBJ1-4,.,CATSRGYDRETEKLFF
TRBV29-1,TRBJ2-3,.,CSVEGSAGGETDTQYF
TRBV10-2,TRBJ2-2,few,CASSWVTPTGELFF
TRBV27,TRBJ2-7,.,CASSPIPAGGPEQYF
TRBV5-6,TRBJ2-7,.,CASSSSPRGGYEQYF
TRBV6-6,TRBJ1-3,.,CASSYLSGNTIYF
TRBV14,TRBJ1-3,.,CASSQDRTGFGNTIYF
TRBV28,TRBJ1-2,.,CASSSPPDRYGYTF
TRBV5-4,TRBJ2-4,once,CASSSLIGDRNIQYF
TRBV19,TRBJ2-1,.,CASSITGNEQFF
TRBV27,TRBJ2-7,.,CASRKTGDEQYF
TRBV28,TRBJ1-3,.,CASSPPTRITIYF
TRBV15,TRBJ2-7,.,CATSPPGGNEQYF
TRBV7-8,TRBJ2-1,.,CASSSTSGSLNEQFF
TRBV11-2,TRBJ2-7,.,CASSLTRKAYEQYF
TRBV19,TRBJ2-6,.,CASSMGAGGANVLTF
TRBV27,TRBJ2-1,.,CASKGSWGAPYNEQFF
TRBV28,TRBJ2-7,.,CASSSNAEQYF
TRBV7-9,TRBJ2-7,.,CASSPSVGLAAYEQYF
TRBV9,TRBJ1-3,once,CASSVVTGGAENTIYF
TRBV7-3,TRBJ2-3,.,CASSLSVAGTDTQYF
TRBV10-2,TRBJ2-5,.,CASSEPRGTQRREPETQYF
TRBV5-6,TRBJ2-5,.,CASSSPSGGQETQYF
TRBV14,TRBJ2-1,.,CASSLLDRSYNEQFF
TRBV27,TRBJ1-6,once,CASSLVPGRWNSPLHF
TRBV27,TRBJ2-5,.,CASSLGAVGETQYF
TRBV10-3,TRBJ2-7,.,CAISEYTGSRYEQYF
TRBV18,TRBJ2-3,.,CASSPHSGTTDTDTQYF
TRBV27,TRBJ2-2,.,CASTVTGGTGELFF
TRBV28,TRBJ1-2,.,CASSANVGTGGSFDGYTF
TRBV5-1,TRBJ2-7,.,CASSPRSTYEQYF